What follows are 6 T cell receptor beta chains derived from one specimen sequenced in a study of T cells after posttransplantation cyclophosphamide. Libraries were prepared by immunoSEQ multiplex PCR; TCRdb keeps only in-frame clonotypes and omits some of them. The profile covers about 18,000 clones, with around 78% appearing a single time and about 9% taken by the ten largest. Sequencing was carried out using memory CD4+ T cells sorted from blood. Receptors originate from a man aged 25-40 years in good health and a related stem cell transplant donor.

This chain connects TRBV5-6 to TRBJ1-2; D gene unclear. Germline loops: CDR1 SGHDT, CDR2 YYEEEE. The CDR3 has 14 residues. V was cut by 7 bases and J by 3 bases, with 16 bases left in between. The chain's CDR3 is CASLLWSSDYGYTF. The CDR3 coding sequence is TGTGCCAGCCTTCTATGGTCCAGCGACTATGGCTACACCTTC. Combining the CDR3 with reference TRBV5-6 and TRBJ1-2 gives the whole variable domain DAGVTQSPTHLIKTRGQQVTLRCSPKSGHDTVSWYQQALGQGPQFIFQYYEEEERQRGNFPDRFSGHQFPNYSSELNVNALLLGDSALYLCASLLWSSDYGYTFGSGTRLTVV.

The chain combines TRBV27 with TRBJ1-2; 10 bases fit TRBD1. The CDR3 runs to 16 residues. Germline assignment: CDR1 MNHEY and CDR2 SMNVEV (reference sequence). The trim removed 2 bases at V and 7 bases at J, leaving 10 bases unmatched. The CDR3 region is CASSLGTGTGDVGYTF. CDR3 in DNA: TGTGCCAGCAGTTTAGGAACCGGGACAGGGGACGTTGGCTACACCTTC.

The V gene is TRBV19, the J gene TRBJ2-7; TRBD1 matches at 7 bases. The trim removed 5 bases at V and 2 bases at J, leaving 12 bases unmatched. Looked up from germline, CDR1 is LNHDA and CDR2 is SQIVND (reference sequence). CDR3 length equals 16 residues. The CDR3 region has the DNA TGTGCCAGTAGTTTACGGACAGGCTCGGGCCCCTACGAGCAGTACTTC. This codes for CASSLRTGSGPYEQYF.

The chain employs TRBV27 and TRBJ1-1; D is ambiguous. V was pared by 6 bases and J by 0 bases, with 11 bases between. The CDR3 sequence is 14 residues long. Germline V gene lookup returns CDR1 MNHEY and CDR2 SMNVEV (reference sequence). The CDR3 DNA reads as TGTGCCAGCAGCCCGGTTGCGGTGAACACTGAAGCTTTCTTT. Protein product: CASSPVAVNTEAFF.

This rearrangement joins TRBV19 to TRBJ1-2; no firm D call. CDR3 size: 15 residues. Germline CDR1 and CDR2: LNHDA and SQIVND (reference sequence). Trimming cost V 2 bases and J 0 bases, with 10 bases left between them. The CDR3 region is CASSILLDSNYGYTF. CDR3 DNA: TGTGCCAGTAGTATATTATTGGACTCTAACTATGGCTACACCTTC.

The rearrangement uses TRBV25-1 and TRBJ2-7, with TRBD2 identical over 7 bases. With 4 bases clipped from V and 1 base from J, the junction kept 4 bases outside the gene matches. The length of the CDR3 is 14 residues. The germline V gene encodes CDR1 MGHDK and CDR2 SYGVNS. CDR3 nucleotide sequence: TGTGCCAGCAGTGGGAGGGGAGGGTCCTACGAGCAGTACTTC. It codes for CASSGRGGSYEQYF.